The clone carrying this T cell receptor beta chain appeared a single time. CDR1 is SQVTM, CDR2 ANQGSEA, per germline. The CDR3 has 14 amino acids. With 1 base clipped from V and 8 bases from J, the junction kept 9 bases outside the gene matches. Sequencing was performed with immunoSEQ multiplex PCR; in TCRdb, only in-frame clones are kept and a portion is missing. Of 65,000 to 95,000 clones listed, more than 75% were seen once; the top ten hold about 18%. This entry is derived from a study of control samples from healthy donors and cancer patients. This chain joins TRBV29-1 and TRBJ1-2; 8 nucleotides line up with TRBD1. This TCR derives from a man aged 45-65 years in good health. The sequenced sample was blood. CDR3 amino acids: CSVEAVDRVDGYTF. The CDR3 DNA reads as TGCAGCGTTGAAGCGGTGGACAGGGTCGACGGCTACACCTTC.